The rows below give T cell receptor beta chains drawn from one sample of a study of T cell repertoires in aging, cancer and after chemotherapy. TCRdb passed the multiplex PCR reads through MiXCR, listing each CDR3 protein once. The sample shows 650 to 800 distinct CDR3 sequences, 22% of them seen only once. What was sequenced was blood. The source is a human donor in good health. Both conserved end residues are part of each CDR3. A D gene is named only where the DNA matches it firmly. Size values are once, few and many counts, or a class for expanded clones, and some rows have none.

TRBJ2-5	NA	NA	TRBV6-4	TGTGCCAGCAGCTTACAAAGCGGAAGGGAGACCCAGTACTTC	CASSLQSGRETQYF
TRBJ2-1	NA	large	TRBV6-5	TGTGCCAGCAGTCGGCCCTACAATGAGCAGTTCTTC	CASSRPYNEQFF
TRBJ2-6	TRBD2	medium-sized	TRBV6-5	TGTGCCAGCGGCCTAGGACTAGCGGGAGGTGGGGCCAACGTCCTGACTTTC	CASGLGLAGGGANVLTF
TRBJ2-5	NA	NA	TRBV15	TGTGCCACCAGCAGCCGGCCCCAAGAGACCCAGTACTTC	CATSSRPQETQYF
TRBJ2-7	TRBD1	medium-sized	TRBV20-1	TGCAGTGCTAGGGACTTACAGGGGGAGGCCTACGAGCAGTACTTC	CSARDLQGEAYEQYF
TRBJ1-1	NA	NA	TRBV25-1	TGTGCCAGCAGTGAATTAGGACAGCCGGGGGAAGCTTTCTTT	CASSELGQPGEAFF
TRBJ1-5	TRBD1	NA	TRBV12-3/TRBV12-4	TGTGCCACCGCGTTATGGACAGGGGGCTTCGGCAATCAGCCCCAGCATTTT	CATALWTGGFGNQPQHF
TRBJ1-2	NA	NA	TRBV11-1	TGTGCCAGCAGTTATGCAAGTGTCGATGGCTACACCTTC	CASSYASVDGYTF
TRBJ2-7	NA	NA	TRBV7-9	TGTGCCAGCAGCGCTGACAGGGTAGCGGCCGGCCCTTACTACGAGCAGTACTTC	CASSADRVAAGPYYEQYF
TRBJ2-1	TRBD2	medium-sized	TRBV18	TGTGCCAGCTCACCTAGCGGGAGCCCCCATGAGCAGTTCTTC	CASSPSGSPHEQFF
TRBJ2-1	NA	medium-sized	TRBV14	TGTGCCAGCAGCCACGGACAGTACAATGAGCAGTTCTTC	CASSHGQYNEQFF
TRBJ1-2	NA	NA	TRBV7-9	TGTGCCAGCAGCCATAACTATGGCTACACCTTC	CASSHNYGYTF
TRBJ1-1	NA	NA	TRBV6-5	TGTGCCAGCAGCGGACATTCGACAGGACCCTTATCGACTGAAGCTTTCTTT	CASSGHSTGPLSTEAFF
TRBJ2-3	TRBD2	NA	TRBV24-1	TGTGCCACCAGTGATTTGCTTAGCGGGAAGGATACGCAGTATTTT	CATSDLLSGKDTQYF
TRBJ1-2	NA	NA	TRBV25-1	TGTGCCAGTTCCCCTTTGGGGGGAGGCTACACCTTC	CASSPLGGGYTF
TRBJ2-3	TRBD2	NA	TRBV6-5	TGTGCCAGCAGTGAGGGGGGTCTCGGGAGCGGGAGGGATACGCAGTATTTT	CASSEGGLGSGRDTQYF
TRBJ2-2	NA	NA	TRBV5-6	TGCGCCAGCAGCTTGCCTTCCGCAGGGGACACCGGGGAGCTGTTTTTT	CASSLPSAGDTGELFF
TRBJ1-2	NA	medium-sized	TRBV18	TGTGCCAGCTCACCGGACAGAGTCTATGGCTACACCTTC	CASSPDRVYGYTF
TRBJ2-5	NA	NA	TRBV7-6	TGTGCCAGCAGCCCCCCGGGACGCGGGGAAGGGGAGACCCAGTACTTC	CASSPPGRGEGETQYF
TRBJ2-7	NA	NA	TRBV5-1	TGCGCCAGCAGCTTGGTTCCGGGACTCCGCGAGCAGTACTTC	CASSLVPGLREQYF
TRBJ2-7	NA	large	TRBV6-5	TGTGCCAGCAGTAACAGGGAGGTCCCCTACGAGCAGTACTTC	CASSNREVPYEQYF
TRBJ2-7	NA	NA	TRBV7-7	TGTGCTAGCAGCTTAGGAGAAAACTACGAGCAGTACTTC	CASSLGENYEQYF
TRBJ2-3	TRBD1	hyperexpanded	TRBV29-1	TGCAGCGTTGCCGGACAGGACCCGCAGTATTTT	CSVAGQDPQYF
TRBJ2-5	NA	medium-sized	TRBV24-1	TGTGCCACCAGTGATTGGGGTAGGGGGTCAGAGACCCAGTACTTC	CATSDWGRGSETQYF
TRBJ2-1	TRBD2	few	TRBV6-4	TGTGCCAGCAGCGTTGGCGGGAGGGCCTACAATGAGCAGTTCTTC	CASSVGGRAYNEQFF
TRBJ2-1	NA	medium-sized	TRBV5-4	TGTGCCAGCAGCTTGCGTCAGCGGCTCTACAATGAGCAGTTCTTC	CASSLRQRLYNEQFF
TRBJ1-2	TRBD1	few	TRBV20-1	TGCAGTGCTGTAGGGACAGGGGGCGCCTGGGGCTACACCTTC	CSAVGTGGAWGYTF
TRBJ1-2	NA	medium-sized	TRBV20-1	TGCAGTGCCCGGGGGGTCACTGGCTACACCTTC	CSARGVTGYTF
TRBJ1-1	NA	few	TRBV19	TGTGCCAGTAGTATTAGGGGGAACACTGAAGCTTTCTTT	CASSIRGNTEAFF
TRBJ1-2	TRBD1	medium-sized	TRBV7-6	TGTGCCAGCAGCTCCGAGACAGGGCGCTATGGCTACACCTTC	CASSSETGRYGYTF
TRBJ2-1	NA	NA	TRBV20-1	TGCAGTGCTAGGGGTGGCGGGTTCAATGAGCAGTTCTTC	CSARGGGFNEQFF
TRBJ1-1	NA	NA	TRBV7-9	TGTGCCAGCAGCGAGACGGGCACTGAAGCTTTCTTT	CASSETGTEAFF
TRBJ2-1	TRBD1	medium-sized	TRBV7-6	TGTGCCAGCAGCGCTGACAGGGCTTTCGCCAATGAGCAGTTCTTC	CASSADRAFANEQFF
TRBJ2-5	NA	NA	TRBV9	TGTGCCAGCAGCGTAAGAGGAGAGACCCAGTACTTC	CASSVRGETQYF
TRBJ1-2	NA	few	TRBV10-3	TGTGCCATCAGGACGGGGGTTAACTATGGCTACACCTTC	CAIRTGVNYGYTF
TRBJ2-2	NA	medium-sized	TRBV5-6	TGTGCCAGCAGCTTGGGATTGGGCGGGGAGCTGTTTTTT	CASSLGLGGELFF
TRBJ2-2	TRBD1	medium-sized	TRBV12-3/TRBV12-4	TGTGCCAGCAGTTTTTCGGACAGGGGCACCGGGGAGCTGTTTTTT	CASSFSDRGTGELFF